This T cell receptor beta chain was observed in a study of cytomegalovirus exposure and HLA in healthy donors. CDR3 size: 15 residues. The V segment lost 3 bases and the J segment 2 bases; nucleotides outside the gene matches: 6. CDR1 is LNHDA, CDR2 SQIVND, per germline (reference sequence). Produced via immunoSEQ multiplex PCR; TCRdb's table is partial and in-frame only. The sample includes 89,000 or so clones, roughly 92% of them seen just once. General study results and limits: The classifier reportedly diagnosed cytomegalovirus status with high sensitivity and specificity. Three chains linked to CMV were shown in vitro to be specific for CMV antigens.

This clone showed up just a few times. Its specificity is not known. The specimen was PBMCs. J is TRBJ2-7 and V is TRBV19, with 8 nucleotides matching TRBD2. The TCR originated in a woman younger than 45 in good health and CMV-seropositive. The CDR3 is CASSIQAGETYEQYF. The CDR3 DNA is TGTGCCAGTAGTATTCAAGCGGGAGAGACCTACGAGCAGTACTTC.